This T cell receptor beta chain was sequenced in a study of spatial heterogeneity in lung cancer. Many counts were recorded for this clonotype. The time point denotes: sample taken at primary tumor resection. The input material, whole RNA from tumor, nontumor lung or frozen PBMC, was sequenced unsorted. Trimming removed 4 bases at V and 0 bases at J, with 8 bases between. The CDR3 consists of 13 residues. The germline V gene has CDR1 DFQATT and CDR2 SNEGSKA (reference sequence). TCRdb analysed the 5' RACE reads with MiXCR anew, one entry per CDR3 protein. The profile shows about 39,000 distinct CDR3 sequences, approximately 5.5% of them singletons.

The source was PBMCs, collected at surgery. The TCR originated in a male donor with early-stage non-small cell lung cancer. The rearrangement joins TRBV20-1 to TRBJ2-3; D ambiguous. The CDR3 spells CSAMGGSTDTQYF. In DNA form, the CDR3 reads TGCAGTGCTATGGGCGGAAGCACAGATACGCAGTATTTT.